The rows below give T cell receptor beta chains drawn from one sample of a study of T cell responses to AZD1222 COVID-19 vaccine. Assay: immunoSEQ multiplex PCR; the TCRdb copy retains only in-frame clones and omits some. The sample includes about 130,000 clones, 70% to 90% of them seen just once. The source was peripheral blood, collected 28 days after the second AZD1222 dose. The receptors derive from an adult who received the AZD1222 COVID-19 vaccine. Both conserved end residues are part of each CDR3. Each record gives: CDR3 protein, clone size, V gene, J gene. Clone size is given for some rows only: seen once, a few or many times, or a class if the clone is expanded.

CDR3 protein: CASSQGWAYGYTF
clone size: .
V gene: TRBV14
J gene: TRBJ1-2

CDR3 protein: CASRPTGSPNYGYTF
clone size: .
V gene: TRBV27
J gene: TRBJ1-2

CDR3 protein: CASSFGARSGTGELFF
clone size: once
V gene: TRBV5-1
J gene: TRBJ2-2

CDR3 protein: CASSLGGADTQYF
clone size: once
V gene: TRBV11-2
J gene: TRBJ2-3

CDR3 protein: CASSRLRGPNTGELFF
clone size: .
V gene: TRBV5-7
J gene: TRBJ2-2

CDR3 protein: CASSPGPNSPLHF
clone size: .
V gene: TRBV14
J gene: TRBJ1-6

CDR3 protein: CASSQATGSVPYEQYF
clone size: .
V gene: TRBV4-1
J gene: TRBJ2-7

CDR3 protein: CASSLTSGGGNIQYF
clone size: .
V gene: TRBV5-4
J gene: TRBJ2-4

CDR3 protein: CASSPLGGMYADTQYF
clone size: .
V gene: TRBV28
J gene: TRBJ2-3

CDR3 protein: CASSPSGLAGGTGELFF
clone size: .
V gene: TRBV5-4
J gene: TRBJ2-2

CDR3 protein: CAWGGSALHF
clone size: .
V gene: TRBV30
J gene: TRBJ1-6

CDR3 protein: CASSLSYQASQETQYF
clone size: .
V gene: TRBV27
J gene: TRBJ2-5

CDR3 protein: CASSFNRGSGGELFF
clone size: .
V gene: TRBV27
J gene: TRBJ2-2

CDR3 protein: CASSSGSTEAFF
clone size: .
V gene: TRBV27
J gene: TRBJ1-1

CDR3 protein: CASSLGGQGGGNTIYF
clone size: .
V gene: TRBV5-1
J gene: TRBJ1-3

CDR3 protein: CASSFDGGNQPQHF
clone size: once
V gene: TRBV7-9
J gene: TRBJ1-5

CDR3 protein: CASSLQGGTTEAFF
clone size: .
V gene: TRBV7-2
J gene: TRBJ1-1

CDR3 protein: CASSLREYTEAFF
clone size: .
V gene: TRBV7-9
J gene: TRBJ1-1

CDR3 protein: CASSAGQVSDTQYF
clone size: .
V gene: TRBV9
J gene: TRBJ2-3

CDR3 protein: CAWSRDRVTSGNTIYF
clone size: once
V gene: TRBV30
J gene: TRBJ1-3

CDR3 protein: CASSQRSPGDNEQFF
clone size: .
V gene: TRBV3-1/TRBV3-2
J gene: TRBJ2-1

CDR3 protein: CAISERSPRDSEAFF
clone size: .
V gene: TRBV10-3
J gene: TRBJ1-1

CDR3 protein: CASSLVEDNEQFF
clone size: once
V gene: TRBV7-9
J gene: TRBJ2-1

CDR3 protein: CAWSVQRAGANVLTF
clone size: few
V gene: TRBV30
J gene: TRBJ2-6

CDR3 protein: CASSIWAESEAFF
clone size: .
V gene: TRBV19
J gene: TRBJ1-1

CDR3 protein: CASRDSLDRQGRDEQYF
clone size: .
V gene: TRBV13
J gene: TRBJ2-7

CDR3 protein: CASSFRGSTEAFF
clone size: .
V gene: TRBV7-8
J gene: TRBJ1-1

CDR3 protein: CASSPSGLTTQYF
clone size: .
V gene: TRBV7-8
J gene: TRBJ2-5

CDR3 protein: CASSQAQNTEAFF
clone size: .
V gene: TRBV7-9
J gene: TRBJ1-1

CDR3 protein: CASSSRATNYEQYF
clone size: .
V gene: TRBV7-9
J gene: TRBJ2-7

CDR3 protein: CATSTGTSTDTQYF
clone size: .
V gene: TRBV15
J gene: TRBJ2-3

CDR3 protein: CASSWDRTPSYEQYF
clone size: .
V gene: TRBV6-5
J gene: TRBJ2-7

CDR3 protein: CSVRGLVDTEAFF
clone size: .
V gene: TRBV29-1
J gene: TRBJ1-1

CDR3 protein: CASSFTFADTQYF
clone size: .
V gene: TRBV7-2
J gene: TRBJ2-3

CDR3 protein: CASSSTSGGYNEQFF
clone size: once
V gene: TRBV6-5
J gene: TRBJ2-1

CDR3 protein: CASSQDGARKLFF
clone size: once
V gene: TRBV4-1
J gene: TRBJ1-4

CDR3 protein: CATMGQGNNYGYTF
clone size: .
V gene: TRBV19
J gene: TRBJ1-2

CDR3 protein: CASSLLGKETQYF
clone size: .
V gene: TRBV7-9
J gene: TRBJ2-5

CDR3 protein: CASSFRREEKLFF
clone size: .
V gene: TRBV11-3
J gene: TRBJ1-4

CDR3 protein: CASSSPGLQETQYF
clone size: .
V gene: TRBV7-2
J gene: TRBJ2-5

CDR3 protein: CASSLWGVNEQFF
clone size: once
V gene: TRBV12-3/TRBV12-4
J gene: TRBJ2-1